This T cell receptor (beta chain) emerged from a study of blood T cell repertoires in COVID-19. Study-wide background: Sources were T cells, B-cell-depleted T cells, or PBMCs; the material itself was cDNA or gDNA.

The CDR3 runs to 16 residues. V gave up 5 bases and J gave up 1 base; unmatched junction bases: 5. Germline V gene sequence: CDR1 SGHTA, CDR2 FQGTGA. Produced via immunoSEQ multiplex PCR; TCRdb's table is partial and in-frame only. This table has 250,000 to 350,000 clones, under 90% appearing once. Cohort allocation depended upon clinical history that participants reported. Resolution of symptoms, clearance, or two negative PCRs was present in recovered Cohort 3 donors. Specimen: PBMCs or T cells enriched from blood (not recorded which). The chain combines TRBV7-3 with TRBJ2-2; 9 nucleotides agree with TRBD2. The sequence came from a woman aged 18-30 years who had recovered from COVID-19. The CDR3 coding sequence is TGTGCCAGCAGCCAATTTAGCGGGGGGAACACCGGGGAGCTGTTTTTT. Translation: CASSQFSGGNTGELFF.